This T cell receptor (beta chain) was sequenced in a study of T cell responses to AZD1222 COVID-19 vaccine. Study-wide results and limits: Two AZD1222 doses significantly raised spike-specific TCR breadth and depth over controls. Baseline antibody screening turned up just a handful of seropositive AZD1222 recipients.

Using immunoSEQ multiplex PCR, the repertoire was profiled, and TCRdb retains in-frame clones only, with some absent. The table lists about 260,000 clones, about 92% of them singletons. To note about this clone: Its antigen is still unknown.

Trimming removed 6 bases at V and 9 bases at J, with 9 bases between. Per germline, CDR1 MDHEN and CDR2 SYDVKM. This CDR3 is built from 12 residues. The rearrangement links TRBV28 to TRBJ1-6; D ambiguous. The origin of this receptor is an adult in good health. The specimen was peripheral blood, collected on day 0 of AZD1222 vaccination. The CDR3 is CASSMRPSPLHF. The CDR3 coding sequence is TGTGCCAGCAGCATGCGTCCTTCACCCCTCCACTTT.